The 18 T cell receptor beta chains given below trace back to one sample, sequenced in a study of T cells in Graves' hyperthyroidism and ophthalmopathy. RNA transcripts were the template for amplifying TCR beta CDR3 regions. During a first-round RT-PCR of the TCR CDR3, the HTBI primer set was used. Each CDR3 protein is one row after TCRdb ran MiXCR on the multiplex PCR reads. The profile covers 600,000 to 800,000 distinct CDR3 sequences, with under 45% appearing a single time and roughly 30% taken by the ten largest. Sample: blood. Source of these receptors: a woman aged 40 to 50 with Graves' hyperthyroidism.

In its sample, this clonotype was seen many times. This sequence joins TRBV10-2 and TRBJ1-5; 8 nucleotides align to TRBD1. CDR1 is WSHSY, CDR2 SAAADI, per germline. This CDR3 comprises 15 residues. The V gene end was trimmed by 6 bases and the J gene end by 4 bases; junction bases not matched to a gene: 8. The CDR3 is CASRDDRGLNQPQHF. Here the CDR3 DNA reads TGCGCCAGCAGGGACGACAGGGGACTAAATCAGCCCCAGCATTTT.

CDR3 DNA: TGTGCCAGTAGCCCATCGGGCGGAATCACAGATACGCAGTATTTT. Protein sequence: CASSPSGGITDTQYF. The chain combines TRBV19 with TRBJ2-3, with unresolved D. There are 15 residues in the CDR3. CDR1 is LNHDA, CDR2 SQIVND, per germline (reference sequence). V was clipped by 6 bases and J by 2 bases, with 15 bases between them.

This clonotype was detected a few times. The chain has TRBV7-2 and TRBJ1-2; TRBD1 is a possible D gene (6 bases). Germline V gene sequence: CDR1 SGHTA, CDR2 FQGNSA. This CDR3 has 14 residues. Trimming took 1 base from V and 8 from J, leaving 14 bases between them. The CDR3 DNA sequence: TGTGCCAGCAGCTTAGGTCGGGGGGCGAAAGGCTACACCTTC. It is translated as CASSLGRGAKGYTF.

In its sample, this clonotype was seen many times. The rearrangement joins TRBV6-5 to TRBJ1-4; D unclear. V was clipped by 5 bases and J by 2 bases, with 6 bases between them. The CDR3 has 13 residues. The germline V gene encodes CDR1 MNHEY and CDR2 SVGAGI. The CDR3 here is CASSPGTNEKLFF. In DNA form, the CDR3 reads TGTGCCAGCAGTCCCGGGACTAATGAAAAACTGTTTTTT.

This clonotype was observed at least ten times. This chain connects TRBV7-9 to TRBJ1-2; tentative D call: TRBD1 (5 bases). Looked up from germline, CDR1 is SEHNR and CDR2 is FQNEAQ (reference sequence). V dropped 8 bases and J dropped 5 bases, with 15 bases sitting between them. This CDR3 is 13 amino acids long. The CDR3 coding sequence is TGTGCCAGCGCGAGAGGGGCAGGATATGGCTACACCTTC. Its protein product is CASARGAGYGYTF.

This clonotype was picked up many times. The chain uses TRBV5-6 and TRBJ1-6, with 8 bases that match TRBD1. Germline V gene sequence: CDR1 SGHDT, CDR2 YYEEEE. This CDR3 has 16 residues. The ends lost 3 bases at V and 7 bases at J; junction bases unmatched: 9. In DNA, the CDR3 is TGTGCCAGCAGCTCGTCGGACAGGGTGTACAATTCACCCCTCCACTTT. Encoded protein: CASSSSDRVYNSPLHF.

The chain recombines TRBV4-3 with TRBJ2-7; D unclear. V lost 0 bases to trimming and J lost 5 bases, with 11 bases between them. This CDR3 is built from 14 residues. Germline V gene sequence: CDR1 LGHNA, CDR2 YSLEER. The CDR3 bases are TGCGCCAGCAGCCAAGACTCCGGGTCGGACGAGCAGTACTTC. Translated: CASSQDSGSDEQYF.

This chain links TRBV6-1 with TRBJ2-7; the D is unclear. Between the trimmed V and J ends, which lost 1 base and 0 bases, there was a span of 7 bases. CDR1 MNHNS and CDR2 SASEGT come from the germline V gene. This CDR3 contains 14 residues. CDR3: CASSEGTDSYEQYF. CDR3 nucleotide sequence: TGTGCCAGCAGTGAAGGGACGGACTCCTACGAGCAGTACTTC.

This rearrangement joins TRBV29-1 to TRBJ2-1; perhaps TRBD2 as D (5 bases). Between the trimmed V and J ends, which lost 7 bases and 10 bases, there was a span of 11 bases. The CDR3 spans 10 residues. CDR1 is SQVTM and CDR2 is ANQGSEA in the germline V gene. CDR3 DNA sequence: TGCAGCGCCGTATCTAGCGAGCAGTTCTTC. Amino acid sequence: CSAVSSEQFF.

The V call is TRBV4-3, the J call TRBJ2-5; 11 bases match TRBD2. The CDR3 extends over 17 amino acids. Germline V gene sequence: CDR1 LGHNA, CDR2 YSLEER. V was pared by 1 base and J by 1 base, with 5 bases of the junction left unmatched. The CDR3 DNA follows: TGCGCCAGCAGCCAAGCGGCTAGCGGGGGGATCCAAGAGACCCAGTACTTC. Protein sequence: CASSQAASGGIQETQYF.

This clonotype came up a few times. The chain combines TRBV19 with TRBJ2-5; D unclear. Looked up from germline, CDR1 is LNHDA and CDR2 is SQIVND (reference sequence). V lost 6 bases, J lost 11 bases, and 4 bases lay in between. The CDR3 loop spans 8 amino acids. This CDR3 is CASRSQYF. The CDR3 nucleotides read TGTGCCAGTAGGAGTCAGTACTTC.

J is TRBJ1-2 and V is TRBV6-6; no reliable D call. Trimming stripped 2 bases from V and 14 bases from J, with 15 bases between. The length of the CDR3 is 12 residues. From germline, CDR1 is MNHNY and CDR2 SVGAGI (reference sequence). The CDR3 protein is CASSYELQRATF. The CDR3 nucleotides read TGTGCCAGCAGTTACGAACTCCAGAGGGCTACCTTC.

The table lists this clonotype with many counts. The chain uses TRBV20-1 and TRBJ2-5, with D hard to call. There are 14 residues in the CDR3. Per the germline V gene, CDR1 is DFQATT and CDR2 is SNEGSKA (reference sequence). Deletions cut 2 bases from V and 5 bases from J, with 15 bases between. CDR3 in amino acids: CSARRAPSRETQYF. CDR3 nucleotide sequence: TGCAGTGCTAGAAGGGCCCCATCTCGGGAGACCCAGTACTTC.

This clonotype was recorded at least ten times. CDR3 loop: CASSQDSHTIYF. The CDR3 DNA follows: TGCGCCAGCAGCCAAGATTCCCACACCATATATTTT. This chain uses TRBV4-3 with TRBJ1-3, with D unclear. CDR1 LGHNA and CDR2 YSLEER come from the germline V gene. The CDR3 is made up of 12 amino acids. V was pared by 0 bases and J by 8 bases, with 5 bases between.

This clonotype was counted a few times. This chain joins TRBV15 and TRBJ1-1; TRBD1 matches 8 bases. Per the germline V gene, CDR1 is LNHNV and CDR2 is YYDKDF (reference sequence). The CDR3 is 16 residues long. Unmatched junction bases numbered 6, after V lost 3 bases and J lost 0 bases. The CDR3 DNA sequence: TGTGCCACCAGCAGCGGGACAGGAACTATGAACACTGAAGCTTTCTTT. Translating it yields CATSSGTGTMNTEAFF.

Comments on this clonotype: It may be a read error: a sequence one base away is much more abundant. The chain combines TRBV10-3 with TRBJ2-5, with TRBD2 matching over 9 bases. The CDR3 sequence is 14 residues long. Germline V CDR1 and CDR2: ENHRY, SYGVKD. V lost 4 bases and J lost 7; bases outside the gene matches: 7. The CDR3 DNA follows: TGTGCCATCAGTGGTCAGCGGGAGGAAGGGACCCAGTACTTC. This translates into CAISGQREEGTQYF.

Comment on this clonotype: Germline is not matched at one junction end, which may reflect a read error. This chain connects TRBV7-9 to TRBJ1-2; the D is unclear. This CDR3 contains 15 residues. The germline V gene has CDR1 SEHNR and CDR2 FQNEAQ (reference sequence). CDR3 nucleotide sequence: TGTGCCAGCAGCAGGGCCGGAACGGTCGATTGTGGCTATACCTTC. Encoded protein: CASSRAGTVDCGYTF.

There are many counts of this clonotype. The chain combines TRBV2 with TRBJ2-7; tentatively, D is TRBD2 (6 bases). The CDR3 totals 11 residues. CDR1 SNHLY and CDR2 FYNNEI come from the germline V gene. This chain's CDR3 is CAGGLAYEQYF. The CDR3 DNA reads as TGTGCTGGAGGGCTAGCCTACGAGCAGTACTTC.